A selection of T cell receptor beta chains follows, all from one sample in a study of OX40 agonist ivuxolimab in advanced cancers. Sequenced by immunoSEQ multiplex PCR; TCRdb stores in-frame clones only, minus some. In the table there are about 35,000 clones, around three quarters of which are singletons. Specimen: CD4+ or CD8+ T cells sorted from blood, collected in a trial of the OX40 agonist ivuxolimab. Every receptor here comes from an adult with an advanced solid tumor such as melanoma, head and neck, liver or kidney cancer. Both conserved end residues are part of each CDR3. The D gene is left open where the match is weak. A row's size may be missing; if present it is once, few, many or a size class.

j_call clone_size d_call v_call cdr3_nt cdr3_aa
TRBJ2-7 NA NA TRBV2 TGTGCCAGCAGTGAGACGAAAGAGCAGTACTTC CASSETKEQYF
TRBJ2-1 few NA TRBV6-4 TGTGCCAGCAGTGACTCGAGTCTGTCCTTTGGTTACAATGAGCAGTTCTTC CASSDSSLSFGYNEQFF
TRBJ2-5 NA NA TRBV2 TGTGCCAGCAATCGGGGCGAGTCGGAGACCCAGTACTTC CASNRGESETQYF
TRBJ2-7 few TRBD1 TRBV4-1 TGCGCCAGCAGCCCCCTAGGGGACAGAACAAACGAGCAGTACTTC CASSPLGDRTNEQYF
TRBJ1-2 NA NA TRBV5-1 TGCGCCAGCAGCTTAATCACGGCGCGATGGATCTATGGCTACACCTTC CASSLITARWIYGYTF
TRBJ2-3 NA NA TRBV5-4 TGTGCCAGCAGCTGGGTGAGCGATACCCCAGATACGCAGTATTTT CASSWVSDTPDTQYF
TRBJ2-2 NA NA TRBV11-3 TGTGCCAGCAGCTTAGGGCAGGGCCAGCGGGACACCGGGGAGCTGTTTTTT CASSLGQGQRDTGELFF
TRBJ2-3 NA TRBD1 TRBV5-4 TGTGCCAGCACCCGGGGGACAGGGGGGACAGATACGCAGTATTTT CASTRGTGGTDTQYF
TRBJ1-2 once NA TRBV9 TGTGCCAGCAGCGTCGGGGGAGACTATGGCTACACCTTC CASSVGGDYGYTF
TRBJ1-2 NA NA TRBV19 TGTGCCAGTAGTGTGGAGGCAAACTATGGCTACACCTTC CASSVEANYGYTF
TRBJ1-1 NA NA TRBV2 TGTGCCAGCAGTGAAAGGCACACTGAAGCTTTCTTT CASSERHTEAFF
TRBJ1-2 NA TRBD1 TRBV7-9 TGTGCCAGCAGCCCCGGGACAGTCATTTACTATGGCTACACCTTC CASSPGTVIYYGYTF
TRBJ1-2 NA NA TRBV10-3 TGTGCCATCAGGGTACCTGGACAGTCCTATGGCTACACCTTC CAIRVPGQSYGYTF
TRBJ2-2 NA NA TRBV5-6 TGTGCCAGCAGACAAGGACCGAACACCGGGGAGCTGTTTTTT CASRQGPNTGELFF
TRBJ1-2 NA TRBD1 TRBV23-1 TGCGCCAGCAGTCAAACGGACAGGGCCTATGGCTACACCTTC CASSQTDRAYGYTF
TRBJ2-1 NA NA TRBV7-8 TGTGCCAGCAGCTTAGTCCCAGGCAGAAGCTACAATGAGCAGTTCTTC CASSLVPGRSYNEQFF
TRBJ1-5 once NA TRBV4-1 TGCGCCAGCAGCCAATTGGGGGGACGCAATCAGCCCCAGCATTTT CASSQLGGRNQPQHF